What follows describes a single T cell receptor beta chain. The antigen remains unidentified. Germline lookup yields CDR1 DFQATT and CDR2 SNEGSKA (reference sequence). The CDR3 is 13 amino acids. The entry originates in a study of T cells expressing NK-cell markers. Whole-study context: Source material for TCR beta repertoires consisted of sorted CD3+CD56+NKG2C+, CD3+CD56+NKG2C- and CD3+CD56-NKG2C+ T cells. Among eight sequenced donors, seven carried HCMV seropositivity while one was seronegative.

Regarding the study as a whole: Similarly, these clonotypes led the CD3+CD56-NKG2C+ fraction as well in several donors.

Template switching by 5'RACE with UMIs generated the TCR beta cDNA. TCRdb reanalyzed the 5' RACE reads, giving one entry per CDR3 protein sequence and no DNA. Here the sample table reports roughly 180,000 distinct CDR3 sequences. The sample was blood T cells: a sorted CD56 or NKG2C T cell subset, CD4+ or CD8+ T cells, or bulk PBMC T cells (not recorded which). This chain links TRBV20-1 with TRBJ1-2; TCRdb designates TRBD1, a call that cannot be tested without DNA. This TCR was recovered from a woman between 18 and 69 years old in good health. The chain's CDR3 is CSARVGGKYGYTF.